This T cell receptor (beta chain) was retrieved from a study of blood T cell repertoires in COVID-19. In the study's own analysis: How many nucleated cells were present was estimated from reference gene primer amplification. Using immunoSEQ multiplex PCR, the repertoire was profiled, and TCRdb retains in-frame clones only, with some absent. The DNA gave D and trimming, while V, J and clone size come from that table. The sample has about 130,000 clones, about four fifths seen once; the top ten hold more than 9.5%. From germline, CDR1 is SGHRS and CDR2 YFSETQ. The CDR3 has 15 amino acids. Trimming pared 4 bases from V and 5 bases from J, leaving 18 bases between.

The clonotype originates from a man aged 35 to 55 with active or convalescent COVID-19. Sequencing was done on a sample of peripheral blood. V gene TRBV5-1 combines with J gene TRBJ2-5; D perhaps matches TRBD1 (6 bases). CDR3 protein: CASSIRTDPTETQYF. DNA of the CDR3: TGCGCCAGCAGCATACGGACAGACCCCACCGAGACCCAGTACTTC. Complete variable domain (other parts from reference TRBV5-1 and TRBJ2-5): KAGVTQTPRYLIKTRGQQVTLSCSPISGHRSVSWYQQTPGQGLQFLFEYFSETQRNKGNFPGRFSGRQFSNSRSEMNVSTLELGDSALYLCASSIRTDPTETQYFGPGTRLLVL.